Presented here are 19 T cell receptor beta chains from one specimen sequenced in a study of blood T cell repertoires in COVID-19. Produced via immunoSEQ multiplex PCR; TCRdb's table is partial and in-frame only. The repertoire holds approximately 230,000 clones, with almost 90% as singletons. The specimen was peripheral blood. Receptor source: a man aged 80 or over with acute or convalescent COVID-19.

The sample holds a few counts of this clone. The V call is TRBV5-6, the J call TRBJ2-1; 10 bases map to TRBD2. The CDR3 sequence is 15 residues long. The V and J ends lost 5 bases and 2 bases, in that order; junction bases with no gene match: 4. Germline CDR1 SGHDT, CDR2 YYEEEE. The DNA for the CDR3 is TGTGCCAGCAGGCCAAGCGGGAGGGCCTACAATGAGCAGTTCTTC. Translated, it gives CASRPSGRAYNEQFF.

This rearrangement joins TRBV28 to TRBJ2-1, with TRBD2 identical over 7 bases. With 4 bases clipped from V and 8 bases from J, the junction kept 17 bases outside the gene matches. The CDR3 is 17 residues long. CDR1 and CDR2 from the germline V gene are MDHEN and SYDVKM. CDR3 DNA: TGTGCCAGCAGTTCCTATGAGACTAGCAATAGGGCGGATGAGCAGTTCTTC. Encoded protein: CASSSYETSNRADEQFF.

This chain links TRBV7-9 with TRBJ1-3; perhaps TRBD1 as D (5 bases). Trimming shortened V by 3 bases and J by 0 bases, and 12 bases separated the two germline ends. This CDR3 is built from 16 residues. Germline CDR1 and CDR2: SEHNR and FQNEAQ (reference sequence). DNA of the CDR3: TGTGCCAGCAGCTTTACAGGCGAAAGCTCTGGAAACACCATATATTTT. The encoded protein is CASSFTGESSGNTIYF.

V usage is TRBV6-2 or TRBV6-3 and J usage is TRBJ2-1; 10 positions match TRBD1. Trimming removed 5 bases from V and 6 bases from J; junction bases left unmatched: 7. The length of the CDR3 is 15 residues. Germline-derived CDR1 and CDR2 are MNHEY and SVGEGT. The chain's CDR3 is CASSRQGAQSNEQFF. DNA for the CDR3: TGTGCCAGCAGTCGACAGGGGGCGCAGAGCAATGAGCAGTTCTTC.

The chain employs TRBV5-1 and TRBJ2-7, with D possibly being TRBD1 (7 bases). Trimming took off 4 bases at V and 3 bases at J, with 17 bases between the two ends. The CDR3 covers 15 residues. CDR1 and CDR2 (germline): SGHRS, YFSETQ. CDR3 loop: CASSPRTGGNYEQYF. The CDR3 region has the DNA TGCGCCAGCAGCCCTAGGACAGGAGGGAACTACGAGCAGTACTTC.

About this clone: Lacking the conserved final phenylalanine or tryptophan, this CDR3 likely reflects a read error. It is unclear where the CDR3 begins or ends on the DNA, so no DNA is shown, and the CDR3 is as TCRdb lists it. This rearrangement joins TRBV19 to TRBJ1-2. Germline CDR1 is LNHDA and CDR2 is SQIVND (reference sequence). The CDR3 region is 10 residues in length, termini included. The CDR3: CASSIDRVRH.

The count of this clone is one. The J gene is TRBJ1-4, the V gene TRBV7-2, with 7 bases matching TRBD1. The V gene's germline CDR1 is SGHTA and CDR2 FQGNSA. There are 15 residues in the CDR3. Losses at the gene ends were 5 bases for V and 3 bases for J; bases not matched to a gene: 6. DNA for the CDR3: TGTGCCAGCAGCGGTCAGGGGGGTTCTAATGAAAAACTGTTTTTT. Amino acid sequence: CASSGQGGSNEKLFF. The whole variable domain, remainder taken from reference TRBV7-2 and TRBJ1-4, is GAGVSQSPSNKVTEKGKDVELRCDPISGHTALYWYRQSLGQGLEFLIYFQGNSAPDKSGLPSDRFSAERTGGSVSTLTIQRTQQEDSAVYLCASSGQGGSNEKLFFGSGTQLSVL.

The chain is built from TRBV7-2 and TRBJ1-1; unclear D gene. CDR3 length: 14 amino acids. With 5 bases removed from V and 11 bases from J, the gap between germline ends came to 21 bases. CDR1 is SGHTA and CDR2 is FQGNSA in the germline V gene. Here the CDR3 reads CASSLVREPKVAFF. DNA for the CDR3: TGTGCCAGCAGCCTCGTCCGGGAACCCAAAGTGGCTTTCTTT.

This rearrangement joins TRBV19 to TRBJ1-2; D not resolved. The CDR3 sequence is 17 residues long. The germline V gene encodes CDR1 LNHDA and CDR2 SQIVND (reference sequence). V dropped 6 bases and J dropped 1 base, with 21 bases sitting between them. Written as DNA, the CDR3 is TGTGCCAGTAGGCGGGGAGACGGGCTATGGATTAACTATGGCTACACCTTC. It encodes CASRRGDGLWINYGYTF.

This clone has just one count. This rearrangement joins TRBV19 to TRBJ2-7, with TRBD2 identical over 8 bases. The V and J ends lost 8 bases and 6 bases, in that order; junction bases with no gene match: 6. Germline-derived CDR1 and CDR2 are LNHDA and SQIVND (reference sequence). The CDR3 totals 12 residues. CDR3 sequence reads: CASGTRSGEQYF. CDR3 coding DNA: TGTGCCAGTGGGACTAGGAGCGGCGAGCAGTACTTC.

The chain is built from TRBV19 and TRBJ1-2, with D unclear. The V end lost 3 bases, the J end lost 4 bases, and 12 bases lay between the germline ends. The germline V gene has CDR1 LNHDA and CDR2 SQIVND (reference sequence). The CDR3 length is 14 residues. The CDR3, as DNA: TGTGCCAGTAGTATGATGGCAGGATCCTATGGCTACACCTTC. Protein sequence: CASSMMAGSYGYTF.

Worth noting for this clone: The junction differs from germline at one of its ends, possibly a read error. The DNA for the CDR3 is TGTGCAAGTACCGCTATATCAGGGGGCAATCAGCCCCAGCATTTT. Residues: CASTAISGGNQPQHF. This sequence joins TRBV19 and TRBJ1-5, with D tentatively TRBD1 (6 bases). The CDR3 runs 15 residues. CDR1 is LNHDA and CDR2 is SQIVND in the germline V gene (reference sequence).

This clone was observed a single time. The chain uses TRBV6-4 and TRBJ1-2; 12 bases agree with TRBD1. V shed 5 bases and J 5 bases; nucleotides not matched to a gene: 9. The length of the CDR3 is 16 residues. CDR1 and CDR2 (germline): MRHNA, SNTAGT. Written as DNA, the CDR3 is TGTGCCAGCAGTCCCGGGACAGGGGGCTCAAAGTATGGCTACACCTTC. As protein: CASSPGTGGSKYGYTF.

The chain is built from TRBV9 and TRBJ2-1; 8 nucleotides agree with TRBD2. V was pared by 0 bases and J by 6 bases, with 5 bases of the junction left unmatched. Germline V gene data show CDR1 as SGDLS and CDR2 as YYNGEE. There are 15 residues in the CDR3. The CDR3 coding sequence is TGTGCCAGCAGCGTAGGGGACGGGAGGGGCAATGAGCAGTTCTTC. As protein: CASSVGDGRGNEQFF.

The gene calls are TRBV28 and TRBJ2-1; 8 nucleotides line up with TRBD2. The CDR3 spans 15 residues. Losses at the gene ends were 4 bases for V and 6 bases for J; bases not matched to a gene: 8. The V gene's germline CDR1 is MDHEN and CDR2 SYDVKM. CDR3 region: CASSSSGRGSNEQFF. As DNA, the CDR3 is TGTGCCAGCAGTTCGAGCGGGAGAGGGAGCAATGAGCAGTTCTTC.

The chain recombines TRBV6-5 with TRBJ2-1; a possible D gene is TRBD1 (7 bases). In germline, CDR1 is MNHEY, CDR2 SVGAGI. This CDR3 comprises 14 residues. V shed 9 bases and J shed 4 bases, with 16 bases lying between them. Here the CDR3 DNA reads TGTGCCAGTAACCGCGGGACAGAATACAATGAGCAGTTCTTC. Protein sequence: CASNRGTEYNEQFF.

This sequence joins TRBV29-1 and TRBJ2-5; D gene ambiguous. Trimming took 2 bases from V and 1 from J, leaving 8 bases between them. CDR1 is SQVTM, CDR2 ANQGSEA, per germline. The CDR3 spans 13 residues. Here the CDR3 reads CSVEKQAQETQYF. Written as DNA, the CDR3 is TGCAGCGTTGAAAAGCAGGCCCAAGAGACCCAGTACTTC.

The CDR3 region is CASSLAGGGDNEQFF. CDR3 coding DNA: TGTGCCAGCAGTCTAGCGGGAGGAGGGGACAATGAGCAGTTCTTC. The chain has TRBV6-5 and TRBJ2-1; 11 positions match TRBD2. Germline CDR1 and CDR2: MNHEY and SVGAGI. J was trimmed by 5 bases and V by 5 bases; bases with no gene match: 5. The CDR3 is 15 residues long.

The rearrangement links TRBV10-2 to TRBJ1-1; 7 nucleotides match TRBD1. The CDR3 covers 15 residues. Germline V lookup: CDR1 WSHSY, CDR2 SAAADI. Germline trimming cut 2 bases from V and 1 base from J; bases unmatched to any gene: 4. The CDR3 reads CASSEKGQPNTEAFF. As DNA, the CDR3 is TGCGCCAGCAGTGAGAAGGGACAGCCGAACACTGAAGCTTTCTTT.